This TCR beta chain emerged from a study of cytomegalovirus exposure and HLA in healthy donors. Study details: An earlier analysis identified approximately 120 million unique TCR beta sequences in approximately 170 million T cells.

In the PCR, 60 Vbeta and 13 Jbeta primers were used. Here immunoSEQ multiplex PCR was the method, and the copy in TCRdb shows in-frame clones only, minus some. The table lists more than 100,000 clones, over 65% of them singletons. The CDR3 length is 15 residues. Germline CDR1 is SGHRS and CDR2 is YFSETQ. Trimming at V came to 0 bases and at J to 8 bases, leaving 6 bases not matched to a gene. The specimen was PBMCs. The rearrangement joins TRBV5-1 to TRBJ2-2; TRBD1 agrees at 8 bases. The TCR comes from a woman aged 40-49 years in good health and CMV-seropositive. As DNA, the CDR3 is TGCGCCAGCAGCTTGGCAGGGGGCGCCGGAGGGGAGCTGTTTTTT. Translating gives CASSLAGGAGGELFF.